The 5 T cell receptor beta chains listed next were all sequenced from one sample in a study of blood T cell repertoires in COVID-19. Measured with immunoSEQ multiplex PCR; TCRdb has only the in-frame clones, and not every one. Here the sample spans about 60,000 clones, approximately 80% being singletons. Source material: peripheral blood. These receptors were taken from an elderly woman with acute or convalescent COVID-19.

The chain has TRBV12-3 or TRBV12-4 and TRBJ2-2; D remains ambiguous. The CDR3 is 13 amino acids. V dropped 6 bases and J dropped 0 bases, with 5 bases sitting between them. The CDR3 region has the DNA TGTGCCAGCAGAGGAGCGAACACCGGGGAGCTGTTTTTT. It yields the protein CASRGANTGELFF.

The gene calls are TRBV3-1 (or the pseudogene TRBV3-2) and TRBJ1-3; D may be TRBD1 (5 bases). The CDR3 loop spans 13 amino acids. V was clipped by 3 bases and J by 7 bases, with 10 bases between them. CDR1 and CDR2 from the germline V gene are LGHDT and YNNKEL (reference sequence). As DNA, the CDR3 is TGTGCCAGCAGCCACAGGGAGGGGAACACCATATATTTT. Its translation is CASSHREGNTIYF.

In this sample, this clone turned up a few times. The chain uses TRBV7-6 and TRBJ2-3; 12 bases line up with TRBD1. V gave up 5 bases and J gave up 1 base; unmatched junction bases: 10. The CDR3 sequence is 18 residues long. Germline lookup yields CDR1 SGHVS and CDR2 FNYEAQ. CDR3 DNA: TGTGCCAGCAGCAGCGGGACAGGGGGCACTCTACGCACAGATACGCAGTATTTT. Translated: CASSSGTGGTLRTDTQYF.

The rearrangement links TRBV6-9 to TRBJ1-3; 7 bases align to TRBD1. The CDR3 covers 19 residues. CDR1 is MNHGY and CDR2 is SVAAGI in the germline V gene. The V and J ends lost 0 bases and 0 bases, in that order; junction bases with no gene match: 11. This CDR3 reads CASSYSGTALDSSGNTIYF. CDR3 DNA sequence: TGTGCCAGCAGTTATTCAGGGACAGCCCTAGACTCCTCTGGAAACACCATATATTTT.

The rearrangement joins TRBV2 to TRBJ1-2; 9 nucleotides line up with TRBD1. Germline V gene sequence: CDR1 SNHLY, CDR2 FYNNEI. V was pared by 4 bases and J by 6 bases, with 15 bases of the junction left unmatched. CDR3 length equals 17 residues. The CDR3 protein is CASSGSGTGLISDGYTF. DNA of the CDR3: TGTGCCAGCAGTGGGTCCGGGACAGGGCTAATTTCTGATGGCTACACCTTC.